Listed below are T cell receptor beta chains from one sample, sequenced in a study of OX40 agonist ivuxolimab in advanced cancers. Measured with immunoSEQ multiplex PCR; TCRdb has only the in-frame clones, and not every one. Here the sample spans 60,000 to 85,000 clones, about 82% being singletons. Source: CD4+ or CD8+ T cells sorted from blood, taken in a trial of the OX40 agonist ivuxolimab. The receptors here all came from an adult with an advanced solid tumor such as melanoma, head and neck, liver or kidney cancer. CDR3s include the opening cysteine and the closing phenylalanine or tryptophan. A D gene is named only where the DNA matches it firmly.

D gene: TRBD1
V gene: TRBV6-5
J gene: TRBJ2-1
CDR3 protein: CASSWTNRGSYNEQFF

D gene: TRBD2
V gene: TRBV11-3
J gene: TRBJ2-3
CDR3 protein: CASSLGQRGSADTQYF

D gene: TRBD2
V gene: TRBV18
J gene: TRBJ2-1
CDR3 protein: CASSPRMTSGPYNEQFF

D gene: .
V gene: TRBV5-5
J gene: TRBJ2-5
CDR3 protein: CASSLRLAETQYF

D gene: .
V gene: TRBV18
J gene: TRBJ2-5
CDR3 protein: CASLTTGRTETQYF

D gene: .
V gene: TRBV6-1
J gene: TRBJ1-3
CDR3 protein: CASSRDYSGNTIYF

D gene: .
V gene: TRBV7-2
J gene: TRBJ2-1
CDR3 protein: CASSRDLGDNEQFF

D gene: TRBD1
V gene: TRBV5-4
J gene: TRBJ2-5
CDR3 protein: CASNRDREAETQYF

D gene: TRBD2
V gene: TRBV19
J gene: TRBJ2-3
CDR3 protein: CASSTGLVKSDTQYF

D gene: .
V gene: TRBV19
J gene: TRBJ2-7
CDR3 protein: CAMGGGAIGYEQYF

D gene: TRBD1
V gene: TRBV4-1
J gene: TRBJ1-1
CDR3 protein: CASSQPRDRGTEAFF

D gene: TRBD2
V gene: TRBV29-1
J gene: TRBJ2-3
CDR3 protein: CSVDYGWASGRGGDTQYF

D gene: .
V gene: TRBV28
J gene: TRBJ2-7
CDR3 protein: CASSFTGLLAYGQYF

D gene: .
V gene: TRBV7-2
J gene: TRBJ2-7
CDR3 protein: CASSLNSLYEQYF

D gene: .
V gene: TRBV11-3
J gene: TRBJ1-3
CDR3 protein: CASSWDTGNTIYF

D gene: .
V gene: TRBV5-1
J gene: TRBJ1-6
CDR3 protein: CASSLASQGSPLHF

D gene: .
V gene: TRBV2
J gene: TRBJ1-5
CDR3 protein: CASSSRDTLLGHF

D gene: .
V gene: TRBV7-2
J gene: TRBJ1-5
CDR3 protein: CASSDSNQPQHF

D gene: .
V gene: TRBV2
J gene: TRBJ2-5
CDR3 protein: CASRKETQYF

D gene: .
V gene: TRBV7-9
J gene: TRBJ1-1
CDR3 protein: CASSLLTNTEAFF

D gene: TRBD2
V gene: TRBV11-2
J gene: TRBJ2-7
CDR3 protein: CASRSTSGKAYEQYF

D gene: .
V gene: TRBV28
J gene: TRBJ1-2
CDR3 protein: CASRGGEGDYGYTF

D gene: TRBD1
V gene: TRBV5-1
J gene: TRBJ1-1
CDR3 protein: CASSTDGQGNTEAFF

D gene: .
V gene: TRBV7-2
J gene: TRBJ2-5
CDR3 protein: CASTLPAAEETQYF

D gene: .
V gene: TRBV7-2
J gene: TRBJ1-2
CDR3 protein: CASSLATSYGYTF

D gene: .
V gene: TRBV5-4
J gene: TRBJ2-1
CDR3 protein: CASGPRAGNEQFF